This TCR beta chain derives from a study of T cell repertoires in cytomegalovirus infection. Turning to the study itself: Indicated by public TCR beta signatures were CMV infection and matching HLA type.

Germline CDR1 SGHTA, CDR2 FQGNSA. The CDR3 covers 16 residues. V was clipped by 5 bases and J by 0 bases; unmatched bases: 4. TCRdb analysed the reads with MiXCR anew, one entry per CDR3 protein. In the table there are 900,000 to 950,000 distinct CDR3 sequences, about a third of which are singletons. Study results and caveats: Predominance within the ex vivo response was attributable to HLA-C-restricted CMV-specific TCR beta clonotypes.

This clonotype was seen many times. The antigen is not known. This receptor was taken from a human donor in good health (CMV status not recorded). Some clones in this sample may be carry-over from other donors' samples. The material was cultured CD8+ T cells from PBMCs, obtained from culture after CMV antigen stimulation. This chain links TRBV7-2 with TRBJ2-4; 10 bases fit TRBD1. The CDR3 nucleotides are TGTGCCAGCAGCCGTGGGACAGGGGTAGCCAAAAACATTCAGTACTTC. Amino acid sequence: CASSRGTGVAKNIQYF.